This TCR beta chain was documented in a study of blood T cell repertoires in COVID-19. For the study at large: Nucleic acid was either cDNA or gDNA, and it came from T cells, B-cell-depleted T cells, or PBMCs.

Measured with immunoSEQ multiplex PCR; TCRdb has only the in-frame clones, and not every one. Of roughly 260,000 clones listed, roughly 80% are singletons. The CDR3 has 14 amino acids. After removal of 11 bases from V and 2 bases from J, the junction contained 8 bases not matched to a gene. Germline V gives CDR1 MNHEY, CDR2 SVGAGI. This TCR was recovered from a woman older than 75 with active or convalescent COVID-19. The rearrangement links TRBV6-5 to TRBJ2-2; 7 bases are shared with TRBD1. Sequenced: peripheral blood. The CDR3 DNA follows: TGTGCCGGGGGAAGGACAGGAAACACCGGGGAGCTGTTTTTT. This sequence encodes CAGGRTGNTGELFF.